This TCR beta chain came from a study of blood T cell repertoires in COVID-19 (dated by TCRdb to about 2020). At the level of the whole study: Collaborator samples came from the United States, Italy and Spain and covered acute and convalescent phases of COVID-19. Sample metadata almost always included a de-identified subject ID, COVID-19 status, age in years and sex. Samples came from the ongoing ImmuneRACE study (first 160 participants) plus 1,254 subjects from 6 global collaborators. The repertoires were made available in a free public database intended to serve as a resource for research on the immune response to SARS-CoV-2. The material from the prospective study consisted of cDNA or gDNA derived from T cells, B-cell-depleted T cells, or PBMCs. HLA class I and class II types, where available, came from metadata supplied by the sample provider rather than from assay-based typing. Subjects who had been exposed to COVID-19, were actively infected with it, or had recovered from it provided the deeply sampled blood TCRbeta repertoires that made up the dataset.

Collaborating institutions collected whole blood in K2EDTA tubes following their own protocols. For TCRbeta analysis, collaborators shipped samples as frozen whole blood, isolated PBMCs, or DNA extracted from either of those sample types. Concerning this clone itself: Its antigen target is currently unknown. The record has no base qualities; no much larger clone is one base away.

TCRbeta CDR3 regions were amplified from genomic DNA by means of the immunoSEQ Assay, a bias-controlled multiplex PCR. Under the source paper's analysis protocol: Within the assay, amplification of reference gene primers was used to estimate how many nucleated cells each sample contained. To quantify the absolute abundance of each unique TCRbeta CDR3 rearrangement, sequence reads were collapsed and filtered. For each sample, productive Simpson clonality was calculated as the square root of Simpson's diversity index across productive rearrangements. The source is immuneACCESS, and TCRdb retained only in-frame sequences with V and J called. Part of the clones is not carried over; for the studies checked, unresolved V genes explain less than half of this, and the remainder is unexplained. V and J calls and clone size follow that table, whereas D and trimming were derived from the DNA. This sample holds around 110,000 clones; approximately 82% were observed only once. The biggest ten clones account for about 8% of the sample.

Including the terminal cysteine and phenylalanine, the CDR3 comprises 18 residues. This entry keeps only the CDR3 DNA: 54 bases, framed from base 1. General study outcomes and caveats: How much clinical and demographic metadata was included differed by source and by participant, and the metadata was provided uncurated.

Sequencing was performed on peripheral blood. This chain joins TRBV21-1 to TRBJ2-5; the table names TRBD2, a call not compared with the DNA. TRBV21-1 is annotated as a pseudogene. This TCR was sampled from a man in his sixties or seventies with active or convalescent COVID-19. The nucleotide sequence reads TGTGCCAGCAGCAAATCACCCCAGTTGGTAGCGGGGTGGGAGACCCAGTACTTC. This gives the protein CASSKSPQLVAGWETQYF.